This T cell receptor beta chain was captured in a study of early T cells in non-severe SARS-CoV-2 infection. TCRdb re-called the 5' RACE reads with MiXCR, one entry per CDR3 protein. The sample lists 30,000 to 35,000 distinct CDR3 sequences; roughly 4.5% were seen once. This clonotype was recorded many times. Trimming left V 5 bases short and J 6 bases short, with 20 bases between. The germline CDR1 and CDR2 sequences are SEHNR and FQNEAQ (reference sequence). The CDR3 is 15 residues long. The sequence was collected from an adult who was a healthcare worker with PCR-confirmed SARS-CoV-2 infection or an uninfected control (not recorded which). Sequenced sample: whole blood. This chain uses TRBV7-9 with TRBJ2-7; TRBD1 might be the D (6 bases). The CDR3 DNA reads as TGTGCCAGCAGCCACGAACACAGGGAATTCGCCGAGCAGTACTTC. The encoded protein is CASSHEHREFAEQYF.